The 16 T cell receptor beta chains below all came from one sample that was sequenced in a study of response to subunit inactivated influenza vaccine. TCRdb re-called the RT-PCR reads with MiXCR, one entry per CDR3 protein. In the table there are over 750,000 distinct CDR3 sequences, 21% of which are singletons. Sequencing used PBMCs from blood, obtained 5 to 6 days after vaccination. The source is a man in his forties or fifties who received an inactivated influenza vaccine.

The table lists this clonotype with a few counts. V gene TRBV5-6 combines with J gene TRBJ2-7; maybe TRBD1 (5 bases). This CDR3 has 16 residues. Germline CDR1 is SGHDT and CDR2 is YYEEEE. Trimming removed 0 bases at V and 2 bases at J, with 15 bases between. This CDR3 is CASSLGLAGMAYEQYF. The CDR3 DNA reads TGTGCCAGCAGCTTGGGTTTGGCAGGGATGGCCTACGAGCAGTACTTC.

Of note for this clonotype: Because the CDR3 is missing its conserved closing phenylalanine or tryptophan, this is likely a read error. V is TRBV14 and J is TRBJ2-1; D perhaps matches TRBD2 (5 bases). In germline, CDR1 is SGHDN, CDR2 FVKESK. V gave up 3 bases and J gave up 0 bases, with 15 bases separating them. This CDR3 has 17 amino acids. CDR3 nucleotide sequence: TGTGCCAGCAGCCAGACTTGGACGGGGAGCTCCTACAATGAGCAGTTCTCC. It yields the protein CASSQTWTGSSYNEQFS.

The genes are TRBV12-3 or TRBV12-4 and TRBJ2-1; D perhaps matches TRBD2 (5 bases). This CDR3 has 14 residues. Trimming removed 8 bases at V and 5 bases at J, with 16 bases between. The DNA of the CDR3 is TGTGCCAGCGAGGGAACCCCCAGGAACAATGAGCAGTTCTTC. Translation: CASEGTPRNNEQFF.

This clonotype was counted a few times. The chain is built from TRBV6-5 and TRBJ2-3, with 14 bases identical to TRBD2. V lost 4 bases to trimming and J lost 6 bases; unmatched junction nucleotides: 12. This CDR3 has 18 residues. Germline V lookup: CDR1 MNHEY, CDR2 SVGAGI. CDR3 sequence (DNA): TGTGCCAGCAGTTGGCCGCCGGGACTAGCGGGAGAGTGGGATACGCAGTATTTT. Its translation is CASSWPPGLAGEWDTQYF.

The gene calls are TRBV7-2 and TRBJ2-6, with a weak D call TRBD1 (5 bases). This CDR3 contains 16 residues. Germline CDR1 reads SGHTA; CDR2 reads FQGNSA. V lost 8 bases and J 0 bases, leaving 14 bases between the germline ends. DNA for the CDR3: TGTGCCAGCCTACAGACAGTTTTCTCTGGGGCCAACGTCCTGACTTTC. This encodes CASLQTVFSGANVLTF.

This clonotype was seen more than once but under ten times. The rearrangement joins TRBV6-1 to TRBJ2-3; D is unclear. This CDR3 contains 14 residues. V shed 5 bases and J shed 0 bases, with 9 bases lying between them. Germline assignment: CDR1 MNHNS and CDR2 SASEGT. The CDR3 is CASSRVASTDTQYF. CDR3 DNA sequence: TGTGCCAGCAGTCGGGTAGCTAGCACAGATACGCAGTATTTT.

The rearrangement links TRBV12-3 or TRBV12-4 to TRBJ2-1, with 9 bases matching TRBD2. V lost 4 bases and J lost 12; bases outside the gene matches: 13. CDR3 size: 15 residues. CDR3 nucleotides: TGTGCCAGCAGTTCCAGCGGGGGGTCTCACTTGGTGCAGTTCTTC. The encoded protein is CASSSSGGSHLVQFF.

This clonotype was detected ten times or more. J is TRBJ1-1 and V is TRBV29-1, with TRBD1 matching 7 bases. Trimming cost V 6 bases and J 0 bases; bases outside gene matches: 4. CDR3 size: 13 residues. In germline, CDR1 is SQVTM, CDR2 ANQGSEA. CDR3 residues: CSVAGQMNTEAFF. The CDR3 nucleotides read TGCAGCGTGGCGGGACAGATGAACACTGAAGCTTTCTTT. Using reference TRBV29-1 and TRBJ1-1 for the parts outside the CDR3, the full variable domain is SAVISQKPSRDICQRGTSLTIQCQVDSQVTMMFWYRQQPGQSLTLIATANQGSEATYESGFVIDKFPISRPNLTFSTLTVSNMSPEDSSIYLCSVAGQMNTEAFFGQGTRLTVV.

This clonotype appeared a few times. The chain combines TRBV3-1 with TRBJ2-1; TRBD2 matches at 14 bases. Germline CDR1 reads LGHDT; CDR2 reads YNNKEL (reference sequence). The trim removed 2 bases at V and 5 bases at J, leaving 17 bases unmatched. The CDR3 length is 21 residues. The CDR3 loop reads CASSQPFPGLAGADVHNEQFF. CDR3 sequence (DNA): TGTGCCAGCAGCCAACCCTTCCCGGGACTAGCGGGGGCGGACGTCCACAATGAGCAGTTCTTC.

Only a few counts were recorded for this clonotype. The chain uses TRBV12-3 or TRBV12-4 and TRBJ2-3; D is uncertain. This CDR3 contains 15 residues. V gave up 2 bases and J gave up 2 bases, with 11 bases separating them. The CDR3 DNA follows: TGTGCCAGCAGTTTAAGACGGCTAGACACAGATACGCAGTATTTT. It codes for CASSLRRLDTDTQYF.

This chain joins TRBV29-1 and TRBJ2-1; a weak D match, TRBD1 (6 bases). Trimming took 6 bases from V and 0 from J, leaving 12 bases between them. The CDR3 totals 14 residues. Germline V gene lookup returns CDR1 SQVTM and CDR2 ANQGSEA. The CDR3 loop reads CSVPRGISYNEQFF. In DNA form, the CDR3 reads TGCAGCGTCCCCAGGGGAATCTCCTACAATGAGCAGTTCTTC.

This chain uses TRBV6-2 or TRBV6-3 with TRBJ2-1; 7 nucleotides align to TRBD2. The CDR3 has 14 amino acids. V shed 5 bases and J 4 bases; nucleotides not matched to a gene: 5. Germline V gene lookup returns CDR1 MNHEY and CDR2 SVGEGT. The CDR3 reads CASSMTSTYNEQFF. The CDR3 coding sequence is TGTGCCAGCAGTATGACTAGCACATACAATGAGCAGTTCTTC.

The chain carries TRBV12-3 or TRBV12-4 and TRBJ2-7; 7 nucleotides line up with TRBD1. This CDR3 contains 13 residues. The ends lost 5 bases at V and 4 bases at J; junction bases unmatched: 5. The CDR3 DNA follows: TGTGCCAGCAGTCCACTGACAGGGTACGAGCAGTACTTC. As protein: CASSPLTGYEQYF.

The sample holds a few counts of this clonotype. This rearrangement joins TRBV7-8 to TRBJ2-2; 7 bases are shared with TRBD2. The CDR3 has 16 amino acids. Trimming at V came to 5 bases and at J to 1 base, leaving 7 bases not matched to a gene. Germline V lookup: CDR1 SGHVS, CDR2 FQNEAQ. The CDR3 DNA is TGTGCCAGCAGCGCATGGACTAGAGGGAACACCGGGGAGCTGTTTTTT. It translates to CASSAWTRGNTGELFF.

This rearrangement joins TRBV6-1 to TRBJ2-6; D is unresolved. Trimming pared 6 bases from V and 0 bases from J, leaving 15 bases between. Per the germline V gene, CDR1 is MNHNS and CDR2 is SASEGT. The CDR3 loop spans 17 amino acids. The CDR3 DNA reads TGTGCCAGCAGCGCCGGGCCGTTGCACTCTGGGGCCAACGTCCTGACTTTC. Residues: CASSAGPLHSGANVLTF.

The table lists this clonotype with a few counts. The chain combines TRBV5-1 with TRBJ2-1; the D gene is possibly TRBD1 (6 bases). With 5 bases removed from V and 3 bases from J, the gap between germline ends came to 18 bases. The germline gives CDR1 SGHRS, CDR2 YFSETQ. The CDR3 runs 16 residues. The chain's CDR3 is CASSKGVESFYNEQFF. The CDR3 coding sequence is TGCGCCAGCAGTAAGGGGGTGGAATCTTTCTACAATGAGCAGTTCTTC.